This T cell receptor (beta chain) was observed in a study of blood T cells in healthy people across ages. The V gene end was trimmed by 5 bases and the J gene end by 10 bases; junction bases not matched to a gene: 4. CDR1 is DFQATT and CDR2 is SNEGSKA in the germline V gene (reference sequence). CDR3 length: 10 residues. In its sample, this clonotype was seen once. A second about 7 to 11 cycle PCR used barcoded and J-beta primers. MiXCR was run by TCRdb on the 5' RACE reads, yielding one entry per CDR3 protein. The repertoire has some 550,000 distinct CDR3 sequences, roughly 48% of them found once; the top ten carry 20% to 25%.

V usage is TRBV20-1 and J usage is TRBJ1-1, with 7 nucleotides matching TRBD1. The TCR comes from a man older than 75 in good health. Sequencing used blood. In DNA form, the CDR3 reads TGCAGTGCTTCAGGGGGGAGAGCTTTCTTT. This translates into CSASGGRAFF.